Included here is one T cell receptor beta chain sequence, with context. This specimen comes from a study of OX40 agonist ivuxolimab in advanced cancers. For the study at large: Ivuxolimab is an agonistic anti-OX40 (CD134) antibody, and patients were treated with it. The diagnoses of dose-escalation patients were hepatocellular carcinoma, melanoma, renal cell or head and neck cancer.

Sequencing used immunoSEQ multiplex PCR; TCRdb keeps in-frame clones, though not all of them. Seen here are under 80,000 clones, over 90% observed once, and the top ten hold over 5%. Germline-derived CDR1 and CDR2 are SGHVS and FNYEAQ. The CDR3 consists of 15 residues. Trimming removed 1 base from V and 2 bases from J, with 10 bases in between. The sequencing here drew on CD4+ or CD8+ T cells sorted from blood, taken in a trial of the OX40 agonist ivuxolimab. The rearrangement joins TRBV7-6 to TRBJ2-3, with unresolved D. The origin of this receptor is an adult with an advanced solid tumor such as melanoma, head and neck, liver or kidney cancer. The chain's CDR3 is CASSLDGIYTDTQYF. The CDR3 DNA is TGTGCCAGCAGCTTAGACGGAATCTACACAGATACGCAGTATTTT.